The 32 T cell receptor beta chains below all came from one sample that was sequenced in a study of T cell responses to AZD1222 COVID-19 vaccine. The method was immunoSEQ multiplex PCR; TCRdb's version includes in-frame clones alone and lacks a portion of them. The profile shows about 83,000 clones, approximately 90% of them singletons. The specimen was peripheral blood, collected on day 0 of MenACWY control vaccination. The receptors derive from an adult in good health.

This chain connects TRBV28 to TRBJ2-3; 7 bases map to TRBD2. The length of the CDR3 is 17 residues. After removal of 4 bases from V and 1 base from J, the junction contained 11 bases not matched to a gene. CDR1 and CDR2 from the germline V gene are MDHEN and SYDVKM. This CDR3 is CASSSALGGIGTDTQYF. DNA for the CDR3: TGTGCCAGCAGTTCTGCGTTGGGGGGGATAGGCACAGATACGCAGTATTTT. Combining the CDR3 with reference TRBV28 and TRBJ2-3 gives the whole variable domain DVKVTQSSRYLVKRTGEKVFLECVQDMDHENMFWYRQDPGLGLRLIYFSYDVKMKEKGDIPEGYSVSREKKERFSLILESASTNQTSMYLCASSSALGGIGTDTQYFGPGTRLTVL.

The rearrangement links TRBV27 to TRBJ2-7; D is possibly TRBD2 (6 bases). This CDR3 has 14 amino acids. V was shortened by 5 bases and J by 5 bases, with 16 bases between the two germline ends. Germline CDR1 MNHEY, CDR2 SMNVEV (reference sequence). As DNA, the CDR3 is TGTGCCAGCAGTCATACGACTAGTTGGGACGAGCAGTACTTC. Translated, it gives CASSHTTSWDEQYF.

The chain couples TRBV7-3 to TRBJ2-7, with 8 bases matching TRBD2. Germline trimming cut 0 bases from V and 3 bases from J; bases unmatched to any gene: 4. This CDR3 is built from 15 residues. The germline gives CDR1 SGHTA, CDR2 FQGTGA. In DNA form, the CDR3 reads TGTGCCAGCAGCTTAACTAGCGGGACGAGCTACGAGCAGTACTTC. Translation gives CASSLTSGTSYEQYF.

The CDR3 reads CASSLFLGGYEQYF. For the CDR3, the DNA is TGCGCCAGCAGCTTATTTCTTGGGGGCTACGAGCAGTACTTC. The chain recombines TRBV5-1 with TRBJ2-7; D may be TRBD1 or TRBD2 (5 bases each). Trimming stripped 2 bases from V and 3 bases from J, with 12 bases between. Germline lookup yields CDR1 SGHRS and CDR2 YFSETQ. The CDR3 is 14 residues long.

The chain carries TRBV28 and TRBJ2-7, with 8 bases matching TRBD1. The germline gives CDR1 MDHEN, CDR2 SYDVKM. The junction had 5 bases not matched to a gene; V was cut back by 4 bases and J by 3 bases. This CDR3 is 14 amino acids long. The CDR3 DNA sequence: TGTGCCAGCAGTTCCTCCGGACAGGGCTACGAGCAGTACTTC. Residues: CASSSSGQGYEQYF.

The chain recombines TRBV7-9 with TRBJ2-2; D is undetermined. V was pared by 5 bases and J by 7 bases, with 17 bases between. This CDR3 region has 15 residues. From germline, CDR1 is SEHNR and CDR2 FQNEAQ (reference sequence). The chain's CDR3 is CASSHTAGSDGELFF. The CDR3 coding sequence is TGTGCCAGCAGCCACACCGCCGGGTCGGACGGGGAGCTGTTTTTT.

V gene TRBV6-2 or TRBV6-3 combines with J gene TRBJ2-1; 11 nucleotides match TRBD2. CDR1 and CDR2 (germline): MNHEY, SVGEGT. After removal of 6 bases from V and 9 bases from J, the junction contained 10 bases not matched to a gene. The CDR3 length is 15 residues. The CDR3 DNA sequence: TGTGCCAGCAGCTCTTCACTAGCGGGAGTCTTTGAGCAGTTCTTC. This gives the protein CASSSSLAGVFEQFF.

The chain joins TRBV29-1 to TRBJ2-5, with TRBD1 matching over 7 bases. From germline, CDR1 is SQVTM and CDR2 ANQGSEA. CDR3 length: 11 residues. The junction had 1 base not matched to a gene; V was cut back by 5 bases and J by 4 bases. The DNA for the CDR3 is TGCAGCGTTCCAGGGGGAGAGACCCAGTACTTC. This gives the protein CSVPGGETQYF.

Here the CDR3 DNA reads TGTGCCAGTAGTATAGATAAGAGGGACCTCTTCTACACAGATACGCAGTATTTT. Its translation: CASSIDKRDLFYTDTQYF. The chain couples TRBV19 to TRBJ2-3; perhaps D is TRBD1 or TRBD2 (5 bases each). The V and J ends lost 0 bases and 2 bases respectively, with 18 bases between them. The CDR3 consists of 18 residues. Germline-derived CDR1 and CDR2 are LNHDA and SQIVND (reference sequence).

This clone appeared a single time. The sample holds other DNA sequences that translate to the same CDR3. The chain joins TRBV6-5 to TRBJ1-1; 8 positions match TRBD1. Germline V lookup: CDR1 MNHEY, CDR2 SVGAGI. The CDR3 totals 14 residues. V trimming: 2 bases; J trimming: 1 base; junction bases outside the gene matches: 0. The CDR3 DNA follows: TGTGCCAGCAGTTACGACAGGGGGAACACTGAAGCTTTCTTT. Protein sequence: CASSYDRGNTEAFF.

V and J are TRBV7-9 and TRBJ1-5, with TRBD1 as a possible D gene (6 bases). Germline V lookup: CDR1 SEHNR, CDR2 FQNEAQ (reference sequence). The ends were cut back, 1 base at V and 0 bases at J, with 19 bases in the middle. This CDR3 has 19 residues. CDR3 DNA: TGTGCCAGCAGCTTAGGCACTCGGGGGCAGTCTTATAGCAATCAGCCCCAGCATTTT. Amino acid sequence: CASSLGTRGQSYSNQPQHF.

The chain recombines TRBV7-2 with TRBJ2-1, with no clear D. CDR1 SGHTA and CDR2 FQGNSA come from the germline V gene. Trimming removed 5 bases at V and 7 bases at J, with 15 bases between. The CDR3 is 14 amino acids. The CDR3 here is CASSPRSPVNEQFF. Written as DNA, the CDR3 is TGTGCCAGCAGCCCCCGATCGCCCGTAAATGAGCAGTTCTTC. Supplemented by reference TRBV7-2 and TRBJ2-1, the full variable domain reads GAGVSQSPSNKVTEKGKDVELRCDPISGHTALYWYRQSLGQGLEFLIYFQGNSAPDKSGLPSDRFSAERTGGSVSTLTIQRTQQEDSAVYLCASSPRSPVNEQFFGPGTRLTVL.

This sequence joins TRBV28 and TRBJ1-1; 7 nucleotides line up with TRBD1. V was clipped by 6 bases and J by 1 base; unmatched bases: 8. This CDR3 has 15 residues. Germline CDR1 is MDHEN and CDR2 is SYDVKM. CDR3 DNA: TGTGCCAGCAGCCGAACCGGGACAGCGAACACTGAAGCTTTCTTT. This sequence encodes CASSRTGTANTEAFF.

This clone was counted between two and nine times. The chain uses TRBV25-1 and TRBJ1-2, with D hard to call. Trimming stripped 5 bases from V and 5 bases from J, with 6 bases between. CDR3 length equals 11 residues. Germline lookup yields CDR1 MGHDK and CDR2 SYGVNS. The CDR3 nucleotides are TGTGCCAGCAGTTTAGGTTATGGCTACACCTTC. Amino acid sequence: CASSLGYGYTF.

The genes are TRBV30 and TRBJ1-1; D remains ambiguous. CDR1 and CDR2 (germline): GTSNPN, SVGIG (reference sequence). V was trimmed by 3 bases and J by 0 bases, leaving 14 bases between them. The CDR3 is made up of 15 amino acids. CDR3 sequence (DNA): TGTGCCTGGAGGGTCGGTAGCTTTATGAACACTGAAGCTTTCTTT. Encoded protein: CAWRVGSFMNTEAFF.

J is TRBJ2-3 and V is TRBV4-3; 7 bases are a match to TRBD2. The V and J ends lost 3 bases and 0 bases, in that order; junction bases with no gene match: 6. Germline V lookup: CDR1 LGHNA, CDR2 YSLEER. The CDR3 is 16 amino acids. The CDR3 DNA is TGCGCCAGCAGCCAGCTACTAGCGTATAGCACAGATACGCAGTATTTT. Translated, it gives CASSQLLAYSTDTQYF.

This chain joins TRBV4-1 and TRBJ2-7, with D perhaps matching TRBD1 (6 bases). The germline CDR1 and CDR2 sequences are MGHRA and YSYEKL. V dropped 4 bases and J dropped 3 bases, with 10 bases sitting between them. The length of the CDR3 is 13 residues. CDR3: CASSPQTGYEQYF. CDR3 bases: TGCGCCAGCAGCCCCCAGACAGGCTACGAGCAGTACTTC.

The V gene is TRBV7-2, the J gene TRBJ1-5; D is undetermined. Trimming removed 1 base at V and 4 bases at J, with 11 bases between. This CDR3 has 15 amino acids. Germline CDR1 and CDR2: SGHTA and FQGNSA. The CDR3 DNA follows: TGTGCCAGCAGCTTAGTGGTGAATTCTAATCAGCCCCAGCATTTT. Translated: CASSLVVNSNQPQHF.

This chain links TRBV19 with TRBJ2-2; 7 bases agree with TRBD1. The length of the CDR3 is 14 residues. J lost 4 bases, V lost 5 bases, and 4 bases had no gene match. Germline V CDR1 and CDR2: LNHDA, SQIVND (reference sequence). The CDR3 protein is CASSPGQLTGELFF. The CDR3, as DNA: TGTGCCAGTAGTCCGGGACAGCTCACCGGGGAGCTGTTTTTT.

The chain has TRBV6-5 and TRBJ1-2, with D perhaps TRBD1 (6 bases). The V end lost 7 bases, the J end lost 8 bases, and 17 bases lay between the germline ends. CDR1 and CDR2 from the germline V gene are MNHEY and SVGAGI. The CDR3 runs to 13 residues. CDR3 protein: CASIPRGGRGYTF. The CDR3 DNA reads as TGTGCCAGCATCCCTCGGGGGGGCAGGGGCTACACCTTC.

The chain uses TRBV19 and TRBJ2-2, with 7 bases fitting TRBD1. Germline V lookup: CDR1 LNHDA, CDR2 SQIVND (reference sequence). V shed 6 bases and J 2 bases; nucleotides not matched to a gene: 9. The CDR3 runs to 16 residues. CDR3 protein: CASREVGGINTGELFF. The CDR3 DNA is TGTGCCAGTAGGGAGGTAGGGGGCATCAACACCGGGGAGCTGTTTTTT.

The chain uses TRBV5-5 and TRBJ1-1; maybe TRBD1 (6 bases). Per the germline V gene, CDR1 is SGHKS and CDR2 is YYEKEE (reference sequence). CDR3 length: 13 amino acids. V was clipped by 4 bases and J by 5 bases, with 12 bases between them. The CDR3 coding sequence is TGTGCCAGCAGCCCGGATAGGGGGACTGAAGCTTTCTTT. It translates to CASSPDRGTEAFF. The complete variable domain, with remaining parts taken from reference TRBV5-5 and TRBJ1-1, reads DAGVTQSPTHLIKTRGQQVTLRCSPISGHKSVSWYQQVLGQGPQFIFQYYEKEERGRGNFPDRFSARQFPNYSSELNVNALLLGDSALYLCASSPDRGTEAFFGQGTRLTVV.

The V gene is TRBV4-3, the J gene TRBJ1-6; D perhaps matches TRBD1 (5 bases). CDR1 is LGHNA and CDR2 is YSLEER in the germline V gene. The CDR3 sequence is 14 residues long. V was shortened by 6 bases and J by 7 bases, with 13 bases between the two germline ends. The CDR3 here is CASSLGGDNSPLHF. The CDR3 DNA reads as TGCGCCAGCAGTCTGGGGGGAGACAATTCACCCCTCCACTTT.

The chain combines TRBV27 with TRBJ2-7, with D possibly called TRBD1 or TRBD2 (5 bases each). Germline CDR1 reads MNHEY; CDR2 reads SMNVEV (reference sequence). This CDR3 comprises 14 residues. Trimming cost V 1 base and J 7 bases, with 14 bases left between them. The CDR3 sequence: CASSLWGRSGEQYF. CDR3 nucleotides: TGTGCCAGCAGTTTATGGGGCCGCTCGGGGGAGCAGTACTTC.

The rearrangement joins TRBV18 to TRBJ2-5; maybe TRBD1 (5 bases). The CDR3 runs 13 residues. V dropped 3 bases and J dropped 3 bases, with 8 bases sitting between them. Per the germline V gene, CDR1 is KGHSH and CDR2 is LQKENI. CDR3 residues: CASSPLQEETQYF. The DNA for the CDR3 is TGTGCCAGCTCACCGCTACAGGAAGAGACCCAGTACTTC.

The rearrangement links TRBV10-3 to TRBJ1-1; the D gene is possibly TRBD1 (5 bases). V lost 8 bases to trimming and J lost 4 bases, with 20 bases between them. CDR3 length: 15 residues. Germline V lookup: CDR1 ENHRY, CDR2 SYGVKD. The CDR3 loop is CAILNHQGGITEAFF. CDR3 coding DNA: TGTGCCATCTTAAATCACCAGGGCGGGATCACTGAAGCTTTCTTT.

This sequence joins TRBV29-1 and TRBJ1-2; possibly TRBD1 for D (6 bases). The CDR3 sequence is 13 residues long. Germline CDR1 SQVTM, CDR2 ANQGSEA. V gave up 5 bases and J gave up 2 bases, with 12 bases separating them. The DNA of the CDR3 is TGCAGCGTTCACAGGGTCCCCAACTATGGCTACACCTTC. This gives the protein CSVHRVPNYGYTF. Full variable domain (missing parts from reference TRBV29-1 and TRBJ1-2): SAVISQKPSRDICQRGTSLTIQCQVDSQVTMMFWYRQQPGQSLTLIATANQGSEATYESGFVIDKFPISRPNLTFSTLTVSNMSPEDSSIYLCSVHRVPNYGYTFGSGTRLTVV.

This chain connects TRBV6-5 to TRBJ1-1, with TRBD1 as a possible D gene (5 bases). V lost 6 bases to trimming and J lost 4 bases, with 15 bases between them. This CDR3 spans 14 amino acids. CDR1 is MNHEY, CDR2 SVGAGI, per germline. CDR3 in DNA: TGTGCCAGCAGCGGGGAAGGGGAAGTCACTGAAGCTTTCTTT. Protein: CASSGEGEVTEAFF.

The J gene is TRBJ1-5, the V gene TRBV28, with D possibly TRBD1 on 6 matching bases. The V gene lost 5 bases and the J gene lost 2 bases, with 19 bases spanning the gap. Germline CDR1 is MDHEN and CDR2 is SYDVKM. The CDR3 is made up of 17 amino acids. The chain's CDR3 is CASSPRGGVSGNQPQHF. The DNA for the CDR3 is TGTGCCAGCAGTCCTCGGGGGGGCGTGAGTGGCAATCAGCCCCAGCATTTT.

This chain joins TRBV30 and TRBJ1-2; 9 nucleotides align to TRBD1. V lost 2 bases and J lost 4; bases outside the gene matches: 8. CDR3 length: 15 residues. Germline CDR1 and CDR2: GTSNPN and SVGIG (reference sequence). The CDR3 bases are TGTGCCTGGAGTTTACAACAGGGGGCGAGCTATGGCTACACCTTC. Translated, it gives CAWSLQQGASYGYTF.

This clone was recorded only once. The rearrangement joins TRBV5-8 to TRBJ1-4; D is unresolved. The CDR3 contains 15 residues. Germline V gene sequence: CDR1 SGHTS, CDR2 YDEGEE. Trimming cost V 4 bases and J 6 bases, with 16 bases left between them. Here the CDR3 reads CASSPTYARDEKLFF. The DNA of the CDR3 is TGTGCCAGCAGCCCCACGTACGCCCGGGATGAAAAACTGTTTTTT.

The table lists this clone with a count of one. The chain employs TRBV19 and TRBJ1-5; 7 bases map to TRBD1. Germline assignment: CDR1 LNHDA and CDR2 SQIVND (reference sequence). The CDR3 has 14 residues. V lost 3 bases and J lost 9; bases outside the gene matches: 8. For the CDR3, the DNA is TGTGCCAGTAGTATCGCCGGGACAGTAGGGCCCCAGCATTTT. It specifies CASSIAGTVGPQHF.